Shown below are 21 T cell receptor beta chains from a single sample sequenced in a study of cytomegalovirus exposure and HLA in healthy donors. Profiled with immunoSEQ multiplex PCR; TCRdb holds only in-frame clones, not every one. The sample consists of hundreds of thousands of clones, around four fifths of them appearing once. Sequencing input: PBMCs. These TCRs come from a woman between 18 and 30 years old in good health and CMV-seronegative.

The chain combines TRBV9 with TRBJ1-2; 8 nucleotides line up with TRBD1. The CDR3 consists of 13 residues. V was clipped by 4 bases and J by 4 bases; unmatched bases: 3. Germline V gives CDR1 SGDLS, CDR2 YYNGEE. The CDR3 here is CASSFDRGYGYTF. The CDR3 DNA sequence: TGTGCCAGCAGCTTCGACAGGGGCTATGGCTACACCTTC.

V usage is TRBV5-4 and J usage is TRBJ1-1, with D tentatively TRBD1 (5 bases). The ends were cut back, 4 bases at V and 7 bases at J, with 14 bases in the middle. The germline V gene has CDR1 SGHNT and CDR2 YYREEE (reference sequence). CDR3 length: 13 residues. In DNA form, the CDR3 reads TGTGCCAGCAGCATACCCGGGGCTAATGAAGCTTTCTTT. This encodes CASSIPGANEAFF. Together with reference TRBV5-4 and TRBJ1-1, the CDR3 gives the full variable domain: ETGVTQSPTHLIKTRGQQVTLRCSSQSGHNTVSWYQQALGQGPQFIFQYYREEENGRGNFPPRFSGLQFPNYSSELNVNALELDDSALYLCASSIPGANEAFFGQGTRLTVV.

The chain couples TRBV11-1 to TRBJ2-2, with 7 bases identical to TRBD2. The V segment lost 8 bases and the J segment 4 bases; nucleotides outside the gene matches: 10. The CDR3 totals 15 residues. Per germline, CDR1 SGHAT and CDR2 FQDESV (reference sequence). This CDR3 reads CASGGEGLGTGELFF. The CDR3 DNA follows: TGTGCCAGCGGCGGGGAGGGACTGGGCACCGGGGAGCTGTTTTTT.

The V and J genes are TRBV30 and TRBJ1-2; D uncertain. Trimming left V 0 bases short and J 8 bases short, with 13 bases between. Germline V gene data show CDR1 as GTSNPN and CDR2 as SVGIG (reference sequence). The CDR3 sequence is 13 residues long. CDR3 amino acids: CAWSVKGSVGYTF. The CDR3 coding sequence is TGTGCCTGGAGTGTAAAGGGAAGTGTAGGCTACACCTTC.

The chain employs TRBV2 and TRBJ1-1; D is possibly TRBD1 (5 bases). This CDR3 contains 16 residues. CDR1 is SNHLY, CDR2 FYNNEI, per germline. V dropped 1 base and J dropped 4 bases, with 16 bases sitting between them. In DNA form, the CDR3 reads TGTGCCAGCAGTGAAGGGGGGAATGCCTTGGGCACTGAAGCTTTCTTT. Protein product: CASSEGGNALGTEAFF.

This clone was recorded once. The genes are TRBV29-1 and TRBJ2-5, with 9 nucleotides matching TRBD1. This CDR3 has 13 residues. V shed 7 bases and J 4 bases; nucleotides not matched to a gene: 7. CDR1 is SQVTM and CDR2 is ANQGSEA in the germline V gene. CDR3 DNA: TGCAGCGAGTTTACAGGGGGCGGAGAGACCCAGTACTTC. It codes for CSEFTGGGETQYF. The full variable domain, rest sourced from reference TRBV29-1 and TRBJ2-5, is SAVISQKPSRDICQRGTSLTIQCQVDSQVTMMFWYRQQPGQSLTLIATANQGSEATYESGFVIDKFPISRPNLTFSTLTVSNMSPEDSSIYLCSEFTGGGETQYFGPGTRLLVL.

The rearrangement joins TRBV5-1 to TRBJ2-1, with 12 bases that match TRBD2. After removal of 3 bases from V and 4 bases from J, the junction contained 5 bases not matched to a gene. This CDR3 comprises 16 residues. The V gene's germline CDR1 is SGHRS and CDR2 YFSETQ. The CDR3 DNA follows: TGCGCCAGCAGCTCCACCGGGACTAGCGGGTACAATGAGCAGTTCTTC. As protein: CASSSTGTSGYNEQFF.

Details on this clone: Other DNA sequences of this sample code for an identical CDR3. This chain joins TRBV5-1 and TRBJ2-1, with a tentative D call TRBD1 (5 bases). Germline V gene data show CDR1 as SGHRS and CDR2 as YFSETQ. The CDR3 spans 14 residues. Trimming cost V 2 bases and J 3 bases, with 9 bases left between them. The CDR3, as DNA: TGCGCCAGCAGCTTAGGGGCAAGCTACAATGAGCAGTTCTTC. It codes for CASSLGASYNEQFF.

J is TRBJ2-2 and V is TRBV7-8; 9 nucleotides line up with TRBD1. Trimming removed 4 bases from V and 3 bases from J; junction bases left unmatched: 3. The CDR3 runs 15 residues. Per germline, CDR1 SGHVS and CDR2 FQNEAQ. In DNA form, the CDR3 reads TGTGCCAGCAGCTCTACAGGGGGCTACACCGGGGAGCTGTTTTTT. Translation gives CASSSTGGYTGELFF.

This sequence joins TRBV28 and TRBJ2-1, with D tentatively TRBD1 (5 bases). CDR1 is MDHEN, CDR2 SYDVKM, per germline. V shed 3 bases and J shed 7 bases, with 10 bases lying between them. The CDR3 is 13 amino acids. Written as DNA, the CDR3 is TGTGCCAGCAGTTTTCCCGACAGAAATGAGCAGTTCTTC. Translation: CASSFPDRNEQFF.

This chain joins TRBV18 and TRBJ2-5, with D perhaps assigned TRBD1 or TRBD2 (5 bases each). The CDR3 contains 16 residues. Germline loops: CDR1 KGHSH, CDR2 LQKENI. Trimming took off 4 bases at V and 8 bases at J, with 23 bases between the two ends. The CDR3 DNA follows: TGTGCCAGCTCACTAATACTCCGGGACGGTCATGTTACCCAGTACTTC. Amino acids: CASSLILRDGHVTQYF.

There are a few counts of this clone. The chain carries TRBV4-2 and TRBJ2-2; no firm D call. CDR3 length: 12 residues. Germline V gene data show CDR1 as LGHNA and CDR2 as YNFKEQ. V lost 3 bases and J 6 bases, leaving 5 bases between the germline ends. The CDR3 spells CASSHNAGELFF. Here the CDR3 DNA reads TGTGCCAGCAGCCACAACGCCGGGGAGCTGTTTTTT.

This rearrangement joins TRBV7-9 to TRBJ1-1, with 9 bases matching TRBD1. The CDR3 runs to 14 residues. The ends lost 5 bases at V and 7 bases at J; junction bases unmatched: 8. Germline values: CDR1 SEHNR, CDR2 FQNEAQ (reference sequence). The CDR3: CASSAGTGYDEAFF. CDR3 sequence (DNA): TGTGCCAGCAGCGCCGGGACAGGGTATGATGAAGCTTTCTTT.

This chain uses TRBV11-3 with TRBJ2-1; D remains ambiguous. Trimming shortened V by 6 bases and J by 2 bases, and 14 bases separated the two germline ends. The germline V gene encodes CDR1 SGHNT and CDR2 YENEEA. The CDR3 runs 15 residues. For the CDR3, the DNA is TGTGCCAGCAGTGCAAGTGTGACGCCCTACAATGAGCAGTTCTTC. It is translated as CASSASVTPYNEQFF.

V usage is TRBV9 and J usage is TRBJ2-7, with 10 positions matching TRBD2. The CDR3 totals 15 residues. The J segment lost 3 bases and the V segment lost 6 bases, leaving 9 bases of the junction unmatched. Germline CDR1 and CDR2: SGDLS and YYNGEE. CDR3 DNA: TGTGCCAGCAACCAAGGGGGGACTAGCGACTACGAGCAGTACTTC. Amino acids: CASNQGGTSDYEQYF.

This chain's CDR3 is CASSPRRVGGYTF. CDR3 nucleotide sequence: TGTGCCAGCAGTCCCCGTAGGGTTGGTGGCTACACCTTC. This sequence joins TRBV27 and TRBJ1-2; no reliable D call. With 5 bases removed from V and 7 bases from J, the gap between germline ends came to 14 bases. This CDR3 is 13 amino acids long. Germline CDR1 MNHEY, CDR2 SMNVEV (reference sequence).

This clone was seen a few times. The chain carries TRBV5-1 and TRBJ1-2, with 7 bases identical to TRBD1. The germline V gene encodes CDR1 SGHRS and CDR2 YFSETQ. This CDR3 is 14 amino acids long. The V gene end was trimmed by 0 bases and the J gene end by 8 bases; junction bases not matched to a gene: 7. CDR3 DNA sequence: TGCGCCAGCAGCTTGGAAGGGGGCGCGGGAGGCTACACCTTC. Protein product: CASSLEGGAGGYTF.

The V and J genes are TRBV4-2 and TRBJ2-5; 11 bases match TRBD2. Losses at the gene ends were 1 base for V and 5 bases for J; bases not matched to a gene: 15. This CDR3 comprises 19 residues. The germline V gene has CDR1 LGHNA and CDR2 YNFKEQ. CDR3: CASSQVAVTSGSLTETQYF. CDR3 nucleotides: TGTGCCAGCAGCCAAGTCGCGGTTACTAGCGGGAGTCTCACTGAGACCCAGTACTTC.

The CDR3 DNA sequence: TGTGCCAGCAGCTTAGCCCAGGCTAATGAGCAGTTCTTC. Amino acids: CASSLAQANEQFF. J is TRBJ2-1 and V is TRBV7-9, with D uncertain. The CDR3 has 13 amino acids. Germline values: CDR1 SEHNR, CDR2 FQNEAQ (reference sequence). The V and J ends lost 0 bases and 7 bases respectively, with 7 bases between them.

V usage is TRBV5-1 and J usage is TRBJ2-1, with 8 nucleotides matching TRBD2. The V segment lost 4 bases and the J segment 9 bases; nucleotides outside the gene matches: 12. This CDR3 has 15 amino acids. CDR1 is SGHRS, CDR2 YFSETQ, per germline. CDR3 nucleotide sequence: TGCGCCAGCAGCCTCACAGCGGGAGAAGTTCTTGAGCAGTTCTTC. It encodes CASSLTAGEVLEQFF.

The chain couples TRBV7-9 to TRBJ1-1, with TRBD1 matching 8 bases. Trimming took 2 bases from V and 6 from J; bases not matched to a gene: 5. CDR1 is SEHNR and CDR2 is FQNEAQ in the germline V gene (reference sequence). This CDR3 is built from 14 residues. The CDR3 loop reads CASSLPLQGAEAFF. CDR3 sequence (DNA): TGTGCCAGCAGCTTACCGTTACAGGGGGCTGAAGCTTTCTTT.